This TCR beta chain stems from a study of blood T cell repertoires in COVID-19. Across the study: The origin of the acute and convalescent COVID-19 samples was the United States, Italy and Spain.

Profiled with immunoSEQ multiplex PCR; TCRdb holds only in-frame clones, not every one. This table holds around 260,000 clones, over 70% found once. CDR3 length: 19 amino acids. Germline lookup yields CDR1 KGHDR and CDR2 SFDVKD. The junction had 10 bases not matched to a gene; V was cut back by 1 base and J by 5 bases. It was during active infection that Seattle patients were enrolled and then longitudinally followed. The sequencing sample was made of peripheral blood. The sequence came from a woman aged 70-85 years with COVID-19, enrolled during active disease. The chain carries TRBV24-1 and TRBJ2-3, with 14 nucleotides matching TRBD2. The CDR3: CATSDFGQGLAGDEDTQYF. The CDR3 DNA follows: TGTGCCACCAGTGATTTTGGACAGGGACTAGCGGGAGATGAAGATACGCAGTATTTT.